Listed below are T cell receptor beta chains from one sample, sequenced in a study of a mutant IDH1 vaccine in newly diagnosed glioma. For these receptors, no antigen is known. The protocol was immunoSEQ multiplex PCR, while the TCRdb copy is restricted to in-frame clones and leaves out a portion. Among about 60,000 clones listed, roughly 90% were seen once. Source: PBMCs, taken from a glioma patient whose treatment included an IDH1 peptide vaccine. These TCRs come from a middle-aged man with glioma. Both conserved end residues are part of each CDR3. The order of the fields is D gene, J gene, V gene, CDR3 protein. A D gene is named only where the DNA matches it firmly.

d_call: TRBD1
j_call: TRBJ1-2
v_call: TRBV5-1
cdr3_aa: CASSPGGSKYGYTF

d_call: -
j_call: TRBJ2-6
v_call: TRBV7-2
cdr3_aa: CASSLVLSGSSGANVLTF

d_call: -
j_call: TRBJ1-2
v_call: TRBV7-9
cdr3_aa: CASSFGGEGYTF

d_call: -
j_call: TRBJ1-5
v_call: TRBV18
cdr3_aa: CASSPAGQINQPQHF

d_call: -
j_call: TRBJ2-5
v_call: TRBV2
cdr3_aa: CASIKDTRGRETQYF

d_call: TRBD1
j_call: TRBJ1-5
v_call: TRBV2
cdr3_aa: CASSGAGTGYGQPQHF

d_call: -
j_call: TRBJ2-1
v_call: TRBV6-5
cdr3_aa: CASRSRANRDNEQFF

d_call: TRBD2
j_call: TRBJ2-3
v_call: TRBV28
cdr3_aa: CASRGSSGSADTQYF

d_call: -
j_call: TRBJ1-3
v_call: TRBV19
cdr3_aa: CASTLGLAGNTIYF

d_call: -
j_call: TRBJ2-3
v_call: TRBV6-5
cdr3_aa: CASRTGYTDTQYF

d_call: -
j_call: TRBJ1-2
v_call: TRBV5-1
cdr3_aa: CASSLDRVAGYTF

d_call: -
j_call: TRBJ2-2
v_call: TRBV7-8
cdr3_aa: CASSNDLFTGELFF

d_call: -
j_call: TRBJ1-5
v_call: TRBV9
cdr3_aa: CASSVGSGYNQPQHF

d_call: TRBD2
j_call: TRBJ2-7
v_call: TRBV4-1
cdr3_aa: CASSQGLAGVSYEQYF

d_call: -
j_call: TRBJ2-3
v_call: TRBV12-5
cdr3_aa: CASGLVGGHTDTQYF

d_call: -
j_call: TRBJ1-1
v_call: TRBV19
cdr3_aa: CASSISDTLNTEAFF

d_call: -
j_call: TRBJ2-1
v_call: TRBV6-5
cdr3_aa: CASSPQGGDYNEQFF

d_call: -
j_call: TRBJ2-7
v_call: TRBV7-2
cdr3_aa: CASSLGSTGEQYF

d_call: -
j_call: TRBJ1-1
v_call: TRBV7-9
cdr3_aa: CASSSLGKVGTEAFF

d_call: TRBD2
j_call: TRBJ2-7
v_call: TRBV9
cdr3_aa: CASSVGTRNYEQYF

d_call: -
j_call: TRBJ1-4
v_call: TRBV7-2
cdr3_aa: CASSPVAATNEKLFF

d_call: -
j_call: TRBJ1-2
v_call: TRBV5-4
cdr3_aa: CASSLGSSPREYGYTF

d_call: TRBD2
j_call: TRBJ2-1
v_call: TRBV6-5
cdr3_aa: CASSPWGGAFNEQFF

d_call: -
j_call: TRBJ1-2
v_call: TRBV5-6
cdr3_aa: CASSLRPESYGYTF

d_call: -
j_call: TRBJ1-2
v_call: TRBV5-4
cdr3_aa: CASSPGLYGYTF

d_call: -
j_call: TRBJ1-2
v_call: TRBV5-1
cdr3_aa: CASSRDGSRNYGYTF

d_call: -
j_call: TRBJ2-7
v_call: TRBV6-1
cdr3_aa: CATLMGAYEQYF

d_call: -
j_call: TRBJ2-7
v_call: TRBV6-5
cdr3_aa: CASSWGRSYEQYF

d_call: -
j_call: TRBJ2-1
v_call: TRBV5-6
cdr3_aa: CASSFVNLNEQFF

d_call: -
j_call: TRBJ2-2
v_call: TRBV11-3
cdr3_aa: CASSPPGSASAGELFF

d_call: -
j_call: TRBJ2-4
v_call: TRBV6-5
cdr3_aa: CASSGENIQYF

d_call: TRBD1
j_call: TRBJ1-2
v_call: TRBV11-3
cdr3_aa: CASSSQGAGYGYTF

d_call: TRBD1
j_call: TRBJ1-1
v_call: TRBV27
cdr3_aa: CASSWVTGGNTEAFF

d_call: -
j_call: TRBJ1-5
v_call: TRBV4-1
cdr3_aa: CASSQDIGTVGWPQHF

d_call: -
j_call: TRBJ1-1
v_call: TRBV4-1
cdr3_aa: CASSRGLTNTEAFF

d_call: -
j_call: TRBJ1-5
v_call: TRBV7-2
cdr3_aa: CASSVTVGSNQPQHF

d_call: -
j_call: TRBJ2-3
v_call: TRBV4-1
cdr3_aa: CASSPWRGSTDTQYF

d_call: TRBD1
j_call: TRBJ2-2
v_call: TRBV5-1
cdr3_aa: CASSSTGGLNTGELFF

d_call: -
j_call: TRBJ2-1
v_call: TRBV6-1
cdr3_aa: CASSTLTSPREQFF

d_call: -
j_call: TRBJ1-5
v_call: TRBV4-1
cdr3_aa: CASSQEWVGNQPQHF

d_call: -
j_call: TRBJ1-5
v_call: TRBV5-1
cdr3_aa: CASSVTGHSNQPQHF

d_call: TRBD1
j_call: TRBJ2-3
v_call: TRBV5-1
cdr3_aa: CASSPVRDRQYF

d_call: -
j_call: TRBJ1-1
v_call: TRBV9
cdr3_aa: CASSGGQNMNTEAFF

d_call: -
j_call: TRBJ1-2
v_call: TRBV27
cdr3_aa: CASSFIGQELYGYTF

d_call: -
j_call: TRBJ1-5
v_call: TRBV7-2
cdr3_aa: CASSLSSGRYNQPQHF

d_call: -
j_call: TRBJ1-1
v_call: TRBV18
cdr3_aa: CASSPRSRAMNTEAFF

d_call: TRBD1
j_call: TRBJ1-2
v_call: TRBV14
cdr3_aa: CASSRRGQGGGYTF

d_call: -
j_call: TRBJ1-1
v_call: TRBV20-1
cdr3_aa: CSAGDTEAFF

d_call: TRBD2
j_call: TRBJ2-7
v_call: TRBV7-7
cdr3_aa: CASSLLTSGRYEQYF

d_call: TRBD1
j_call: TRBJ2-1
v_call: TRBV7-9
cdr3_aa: CASSLGTGHNEQFF